The clone carrying this TCR beta chain came up many times. What it binds is not known. The data are from a study of CD8 T cells in ankylosing spondylitis. Study-wide points: Typical of ankylosing spondylitis blood, it appeared, was a TCR beta motif of several highly homologous variants. Relatively scarce in peripheral blood, disease-linked clones were CD8+. Some of the motif variants had earlier been found in reactive arthritis patients' fluid and blood.

Using its own MiXCR run on the 5' RACE reads, TCRdb lists one record per CDR3 protein. The table records around 210,000 distinct CDR3 sequences, roughly 8.2% of them present only once. This CDR3 has 14 amino acids. V was pared by 6 bases and J by 2 bases, with 17 bases between. The germline V gene encodes CDR1 DFQATT and CDR2 SNEGSKA (reference sequence). Sequences were obtained from blood, either unsorted or a sorted T cell fraction (not recorded which). The V gene is TRBV20-1, the J gene TRBJ2-7, with D perhaps matching TRBD1 or TRBD2 (5 bases each). This TCR was recovered from a female donor with ankylosing spondylitis or in good health (not recorded which). The CDR3 DNA reads TGCAGTGCCGCTGCCCGGGACGCAGCCTACGAGCAGTACTTC. Translating it yields CSAAARDAAYEQYF.